The 5 T cell receptor beta chains reported below all come from one sample, sequenced in a study of T cells in Graves' hyperthyroidism and ophthalmopathy. Using RNA transcripts as the source, TCR beta CDR3 regions were amplified. Initially, a first-round RT-PCR of the TCR CDR3 employed the HTBI primer set. From the multiplex PCR reads, TCRdb called clonotypes with MiXCR, one entry per CDR3 protein. The table has hundreds of thousands of distinct CDR3 sequences, 16% seen once. The sequencing sample was made of blood. These receptors were taken from a woman in her thirties or forties with Graves' ophthalmopathy.

At least ten counts were recorded for this clonotype. The gene calls are TRBV12-3 or TRBV12-4 and TRBJ1-6, with 10 positions matching TRBD1. V trimming: 5 bases; J trimming: 5 bases; junction bases outside the gene matches: 6. The CDR3 length is 16 residues. CDR3 DNA sequence: TGTGCCAGCAGTCCAGGGACAGGGGCCAATAATTCACCCCTCCACTTT. Translated, it gives CASSPGTGANNSPLHF.

This clonotype has a handful of counts. V gene TRBV19 combines with J gene TRBJ2-1, with TRBD2 matching over 8 bases. CDR1 and CDR2 (germline): LNHDA, SQIVND (reference sequence). V lost 4 bases, J lost 0 bases, and 5 bases stayed unmatched. The CDR3 covers 16 residues. DNA of the CDR3: TGTGCCAGTAGTAGCAAACTAGCGGCCTCCTACAATGAGCAGTTCTTC. It encodes CASSSKLAASYNEQFF.

Details on this clonotype: Likely a read error: the CDR3 ends without its conserved phenylalanine or tryptophan. The CDR3 sequence: CSAREGQGARVQETQYL. The CDR3 DNA sequence: TGCAGTGCTAGGGAGGGACAGGGGGCACGTGTGCAAGAGACCCAGTACCTC. The chain couples TRBV20-1 to TRBJ2-5; 12 bases fit TRBD1. CDR3 length equals 17 residues. CDR1 and CDR2 (germline): DFQATT, SNEGSKA (reference sequence). Trimming removed 3 bases from V and 2 bases from J; junction bases left unmatched: 10.

This clonotype was detected a few times. The chain uses TRBV12-3 or TRBV12-4 and TRBJ1-2; D may be TRBD1 (5 bases). This CDR3 contains 16 residues. V lost 1 base and J 3 bases, leaving 15 bases between the germline ends. CDR3 nucleotides: TGTGCCAGCAGTTTAGTAGCGGGGGGGGGAGACTATGGCTACACCTTC. Amino acid sequence: CASSLVAGGGDYGYTF.

The sample holds many counts of this clonotype. CDR3 in amino acids: CSARTVSTDTQYF. CDR3 coding DNA: TGCAGTGCCAGGACAGTTTCCACAGATACGCAGTATTTT. The rearrangement joins TRBV20-1 to TRBJ2-3; possible D gene TRBD1, 6 bases. The CDR3 covers 13 residues. Germline CDR1 DFQATT, CDR2 SNEGSKA (reference sequence). V was clipped by 6 bases and J by 2 bases, with 12 bases between them.